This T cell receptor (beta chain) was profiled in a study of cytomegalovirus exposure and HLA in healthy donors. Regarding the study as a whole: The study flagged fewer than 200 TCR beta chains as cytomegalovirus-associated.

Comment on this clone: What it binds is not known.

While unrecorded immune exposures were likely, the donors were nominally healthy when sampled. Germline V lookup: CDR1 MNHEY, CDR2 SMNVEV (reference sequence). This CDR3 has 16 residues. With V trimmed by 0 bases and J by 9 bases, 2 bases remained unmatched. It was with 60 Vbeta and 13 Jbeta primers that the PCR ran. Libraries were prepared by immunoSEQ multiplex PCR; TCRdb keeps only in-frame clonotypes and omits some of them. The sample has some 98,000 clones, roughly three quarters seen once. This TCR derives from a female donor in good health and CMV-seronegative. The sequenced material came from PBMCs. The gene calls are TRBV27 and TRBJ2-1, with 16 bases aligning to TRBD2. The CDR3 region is CASSLSGLAGGFEQFF. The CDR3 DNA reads TGTGCCAGCAGTTTATCGGGACTAGCGGGGGGGTTTGAGCAGTTCTTC.